The following is a T cell receptor beta chain sequence with its context. Its specificity is not known. This sample stems from a study of beta chain features in type 1 diabetes. The study's findings and limits: In cDNA sequencing, cells with high TCR expression could be over-represented.

CD45RO/CCR7/CD25/CD127/CD95/CD27 separated CD4+ naive, central memory, regulatory and stem cell-like memory cells by sorting. The V gene end was trimmed by 2 bases and the J gene end by 2 bases; junction bases not matched to a gene: 5. CDR1 and CDR2 from the germline V gene are KGHSH and LQKENI. This CDR3 has 16 residues. Expressed TCRB transcripts got sequenced, as all isolated RNA was reverse transcribed. Profiling relied on immunoSEQ multiplex PCR, and the TCRdb table lists in-frame clones only, not all of them. The sample carries 500,000 to 700,000 clones, 15% recorded once. The sequenced material came from naive CD4+ T cells from blood. The sequence was obtained from a man younger than 35 in good health. The rearrangement joins TRBV18 to TRBJ2-3; 9 positions agree with TRBD2. CDR3 bases: TGTGCCAGCTCACCAACCCCTAGCGGGGCCACAGATACGCAGTATTTT. Translation gives CASSPTPSGATDTQYF.